In its sample, the clone carrying this TCR beta chain was seen many times. Antigen: not known. Source material was 2 million unsorted PBMCs, stored at -80 °C in RNAlater. This specimen comes from a study of neurological immune-mediated disorders. Study outcomes and limitations: Because no CDR3 amino acid sequences were shared across subjects by expanded clones, private repertoires were suggested in all groups.

V lost 6 bases to trimming and J lost 0 bases, with 15 bases between them. The CDR3 consists of 15 residues. Germline V gene sequence: CDR1 ENHRY, CDR2 SYGVKD. Synthesis of cDNA was accomplished via 5'RACE employing 10-nucleotide random UMIs. In each sequencing run, over 180 million TCR-beta sequences were generated from 15-18 subjects. TCRdb re-called the 5' RACE reads through MiXCR, storing one row per CDR3 protein. The data contain 25,000 to 30,000 distinct CDR3 sequences, about 6.9% of them seen just once; the ten biggest clones take up roughly 10%. The genes are TRBV10-3 and TRBJ2-7; D remains unclear. The sequencing input was PBMCs. The sequence was collected from a woman between 50 and 59 years old in good health. CDR3 DNA: TGTGCCATCAGGGAGAATCAGGAGATCTCCTACGAGCAGTACTTC. As protein: CAIRENQEISYEQYF.